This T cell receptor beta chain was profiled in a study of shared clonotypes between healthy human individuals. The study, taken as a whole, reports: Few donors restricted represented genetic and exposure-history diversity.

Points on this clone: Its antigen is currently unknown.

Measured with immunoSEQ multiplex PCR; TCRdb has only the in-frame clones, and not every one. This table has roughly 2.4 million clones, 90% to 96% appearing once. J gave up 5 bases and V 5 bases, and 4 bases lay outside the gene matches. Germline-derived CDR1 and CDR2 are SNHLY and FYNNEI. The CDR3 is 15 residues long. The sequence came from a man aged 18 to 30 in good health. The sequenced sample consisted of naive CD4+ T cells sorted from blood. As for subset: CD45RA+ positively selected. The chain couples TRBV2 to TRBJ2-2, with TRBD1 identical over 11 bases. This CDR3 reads CASSSDRGLTGELFF. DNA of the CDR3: TGTGCCAGCAGTTCGGACAGGGGGCTTACCGGGGAGCTGTTTTTT.